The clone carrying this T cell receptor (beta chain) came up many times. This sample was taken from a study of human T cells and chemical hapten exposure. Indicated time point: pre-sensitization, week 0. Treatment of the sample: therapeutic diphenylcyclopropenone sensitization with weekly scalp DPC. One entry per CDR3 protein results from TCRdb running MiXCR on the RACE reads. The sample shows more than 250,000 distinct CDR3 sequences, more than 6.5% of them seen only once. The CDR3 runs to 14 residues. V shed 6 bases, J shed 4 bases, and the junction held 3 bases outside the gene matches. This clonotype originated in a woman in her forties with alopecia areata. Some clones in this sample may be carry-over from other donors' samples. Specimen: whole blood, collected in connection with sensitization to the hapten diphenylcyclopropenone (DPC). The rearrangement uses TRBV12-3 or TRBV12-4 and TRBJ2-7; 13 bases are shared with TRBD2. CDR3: CASSPLAGGYEQYF. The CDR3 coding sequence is TGTGCCAGCAGCCCACTAGCGGGAGGGTACGAGCAGTACTTC.